This TCR beta chain was captured in a study of cytomegalovirus exposure and HLA in healthy donors. This clone has just a few counts. Antigen unknown. Study results and caveats: About 90% or about 30% of the time was how often most TCR beta V segments were productive, according to an earlier analysis.

The primer mix had 60 Vbeta and 13 Jbeta primers. Clones were read by immunoSEQ multiplex PCR, and TCRdb kept only the in-frame ones, dropping some. The table lists about 110,000 clones, 69% of them singletons, with roughly 5.5% in the top ten. The sample comprised PBMCs. This clonotype was obtained from a woman in her 70s in good health and CMV-seropositive.

CDR3 amino acids: CASRPRVSAFYEQYF. DNA for the CDR3: TGTGCCAGCAGGCCGCGGGTCAGCGCCTTCTACGAGCAGTACTTC. The chain carries TRBV6-5 and TRBJ2-7; a weak D match, TRBD2 (5 bases). From germline, CDR1 is MNHEY and CDR2 SVGAGI. Trimming pared 6 bases from V and 3 bases from J, leaving 18 bases between. The CDR3 is made up of 15 amino acids.